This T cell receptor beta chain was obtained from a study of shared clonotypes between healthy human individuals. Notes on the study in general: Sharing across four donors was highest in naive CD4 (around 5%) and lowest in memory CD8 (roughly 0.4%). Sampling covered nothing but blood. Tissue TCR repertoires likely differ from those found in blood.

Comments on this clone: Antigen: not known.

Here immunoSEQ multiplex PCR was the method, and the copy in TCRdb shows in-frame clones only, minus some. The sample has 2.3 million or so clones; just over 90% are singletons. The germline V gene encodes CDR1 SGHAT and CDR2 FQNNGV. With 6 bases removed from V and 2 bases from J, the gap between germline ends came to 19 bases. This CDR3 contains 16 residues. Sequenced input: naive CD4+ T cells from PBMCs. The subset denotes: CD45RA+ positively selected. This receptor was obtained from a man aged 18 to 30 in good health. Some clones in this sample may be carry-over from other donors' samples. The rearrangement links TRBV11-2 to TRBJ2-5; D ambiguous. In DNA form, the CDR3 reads TGTGCCAGCAGTATGGGCTGGACGGAAAGACAAGAGACCCAGTACTTC. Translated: CASSMGWTERQETQYF.